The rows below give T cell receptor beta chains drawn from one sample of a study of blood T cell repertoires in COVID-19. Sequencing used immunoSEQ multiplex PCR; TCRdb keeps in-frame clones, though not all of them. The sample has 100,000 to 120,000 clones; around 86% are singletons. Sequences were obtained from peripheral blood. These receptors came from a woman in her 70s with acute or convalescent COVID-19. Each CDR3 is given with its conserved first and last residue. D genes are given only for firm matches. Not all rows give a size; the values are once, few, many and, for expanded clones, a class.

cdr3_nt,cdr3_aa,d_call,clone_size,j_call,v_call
TGTGCCAGCAGTTCGGGCGGGGCCCTCCCCTACGAGCAGTACTTC,CASSSGGALPYEQYF,-,-,TRBJ2-7,TRBV28
TGTGCCAGCAGCTCCCAGGGAGTAGCGGGGTTGGGTGGCTACACCTTC,CASSSQGVAGLGGYTF,-,-,TRBJ1-2,TRBV7-2
TGTGCCAGCTCATCGCCGGGAGGGGGGTTCCAAGGCTACACCTTC,CASSSPGGGFQGYTF,-,once,TRBJ1-2,TRBV18
TGTGCCAGCAGCACTCGGACTAGCGGGGGGGCAGGTGAGCAGTTCTTC,CASSTRTSGGAGEQFF,TRBD2,-,TRBJ2-1,TRBV3-1/TRBV3-2
TGTGCCAGCAGCCAAGAGTTGGACGGGGCTGGAAACACCATATATTTT,CASSQELDGAGNTIYF,-,-,TRBJ1-3,TRBV3-1/TRBV3-2
TGTGCCAGCTCACCACCGCGCGGGGGGGGCAATGAGCAGTTCTTC,CASSPPRGGGNEQFF,TRBD2,-,TRBJ2-1,TRBV18
TGTGCCAGCAGTTACCCGAAGCGGGACCCCTTGTACGAGCAGTACTTC,CASSYPKRDPLYEQYF,TRBD2,many,TRBJ2-7,TRBV6-5
TGTGCCAGTACCCAGGGGCAGGTCAATTCACCCCTCCACTTT,CASTQGQVNSPLHF,-,-,TRBJ1-6,TRBV19
TGTGCCAGCAGCATACAGGGGGCCGGCTACACCTTC,CASSIQGAGYTF,TRBD1,-,TRBJ1-2,TRBV28
TGTGCCAGTAGTAGGGGGGACAGTAATGAAAAACTGTTTTTT,CASSRGDSNEKLFF,TRBD1,-,TRBJ1-4,TRBV19
TGTGCCAGCAGCCCGGGACAGGGCGGATTGAACACTGAAGCTTTCTTT,CASSPGQGGLNTEAFF,TRBD1,few,TRBJ1-1,TRBV4-2
TGCGCCAGCAGCCCGGCGGGGTTGGACTATGGCTACACCTTC,CASSPAGLDYGYTF,-,-,TRBJ1-2,TRBV5-1
TGTGCCAGAAGCTCTACCCCCCGCCTGACTAGCGGGACGGATACGCAGTATTTT,CARSSTPRLTSGTDTQYF,TRBD2,once,TRBJ2-3,TRBV5-3
TGTGCCAGCAGTCCAATGTTGGGGACAGGGGACACTGAAGCTTTCTTT,CASSPMLGTGDTEAFF,TRBD1,-,TRBJ1-1,TRBV9
TGCGCCAGCAGCCAAGTTCCGGGATTTAATGAAAAACTGTTTTTT,CASSQVPGFNEKLFF,-,-,TRBJ1-4,TRBV4-1
TGTGCCAGCAGTTCGAGGACTAACCGTTCCTACAATGAGCAGTTCTTC,CASSSRTNRSYNEQFF,-,-,TRBJ2-1,TRBV6-2/TRBV6-3
TGTGCCAGCAACCCCGGTGGTGGGGGGACCGGGGAGCTGTTTTTT,CASNPGGGGTGELFF,-,-,TRBJ2-2,TRBV11-2
TGTGCCAGCAGTTTGGTAGGAGGGTCCGGCTACACCTTC,CASSLVGGSGYTF,-,-,TRBJ1-2,TRBV12-3/TRBV12-4
TGTGCCAGCAGTGAACAGGGATCCCGTGGCTACACCTTC,CASSEQGSRGYTF,-,-,TRBJ1-2,TRBV2
TGTGCCAGCAGTGCGGTCGATACGCAGTATTTT,CASSAVDTQYF,-,-,TRBJ2-3,TRBV6-4
TGTGCCAGCAGCTTATGGGCCCTAGCGGAGCAAGAGACCCAGTACTTC,CASSLWALAEQETQYF,TRBD2,-,TRBJ2-5,TRBV11-2
TGTGCCAGCAGCCCCACAGGGGTGGGTGAAAAACTGTTTTTT,CASSPTGVGEKLFF,TRBD1,-,TRBJ1-4,TRBV5-6
TGTGCCAGCAGCTTGGCCGGGGGACAGGCCCTTACCTCTGGAAACACCATATATTTT,CASSLAGGQALTSGNTIYF,TRBD1,-,TRBJ1-3,TRBV5-6
TGTGCCAGCACCCGAGCCGGGACTGAAGAGACCCAGTACTTC,CASTRAGTEETQYF,-,-,TRBJ2-5,TRBV6-5
TGTGCCAGCAACGGCGGGGGGGCGGAAAACATTCAGTACTTC,CASNGGGAENIQYF,TRBD2,-,TRBJ2-4,TRBV9
TGTGCCAGCCCCCCCCGGGGGACAGGTTTCGTCAGATTCGGGTCCTACGAGCAGTACTTC,CASPPRGTGFVRFGSYEQYF,TRBD1,-,TRBJ2-7,TRBV28
TGTGCCAGCAGCCCCGGTGGGGGGACCAACTATGGCTACACCTTC,CASSPGGGTNYGYTF,-,-,TRBJ1-2,TRBV7-9
TGCGCCAGCAGCCTTGGTGTACTGGAGCCCTGGTACTTC,CASSLGVLEPWYF,-,-,TRBJ2-7,TRBV5-1
TGTGCCAGCAGCAATCCCCTTGACAGGGTGAATCAGCCCCAGCATTTT,CASSNPLDRVNQPQHF,-,few,TRBJ1-5,TRBV21-1
TGTGCCAGCAGTGATTTGGTACTAGCGGGGACCCCTGACTACGAGCAGTACTTC,CASSDLVLAGTPDYEQYF,TRBD2,-,TRBJ2-7,TRBV2
TGTGCCACCAGGAGCTCGACTGCGAAGGACACCGGGGAGCTGTTTTTT,CATRSSTAKDTGELFF,-,-,TRBJ2-2,TRBV10-3
TGTGCCAGCAGTTACTCCCGACGCGGGACAGATACGCAGTATTTT,CASSYSRRGTDTQYF,-,-,TRBJ2-3,TRBV6-5
TGTGCCAGCTGGGATGGACTAGCGGGAGTTCTATCTGAGCAGTTCTTC,CASWDGLAGVLSEQFF,TRBD2,-,TRBJ2-1,TRBV27
TGTGCCAGTAGTATTATCGGGAAAGAGAGGGCTTTCTTT,CASSIIGKERAFF,-,-,TRBJ1-1,TRBV19
TGTGCCAGCATCCGTCCGGGGAACACTGAAGCTTTCTTT,CASIRPGNTEAFF,-,-,TRBJ1-1,TRBV6-5
TGTGCCAGCAGTTTGAGAAGCACTGAAGCTTTCTTT,CASSLRSTEAFF,-,once,TRBJ1-1,TRBV28
TGTGCCAGAAGCTTACGTAGCAGGAGGAGCTCCTACGAGCAGTACTTC,CARSLRSRRSSYEQYF,-,-,TRBJ2-7,TRBV5-3